This T cell receptor (beta chain) derives from a study of blood T cell repertoires in COVID-19. The wider study: The samples span acute and convalescent COVID-19 from the United States, Italy and Spain. Sources were T cells, B-cell-depleted T cells, or PBMCs; the material itself was cDNA or gDNA.

CDR1 is MNHEY and CDR2 is SVGAGI in the germline V gene. Between the trimmed V and J ends, which lost 6 bases and 2 bases, there was a span of 10 bases. The CDR3 has 13 amino acids. Only in-frame clones appear in the TCRdb table, and some are missing; sequencing was by immunoSEQ multiplex PCR. The table shows about 250,000 clones, with roughly 88% occurring only once. With regard to this clone: The sample holds other DNA sequences that translate to the same CDR3.

This clonotype was obtained from an older man with acute or convalescent COVID-19. J is TRBJ2-5 and V is TRBV6-5; possibly TRBD1 for D (6 bases). Material for sequencing was peripheral blood. The CDR3 DNA reads TGTGCCAGCAGGCGAGGGGGTCAAGAGACCCAGTACTTC. Translated, it gives CASRRGGQETQYF.